Each of the 2 T cell receptor beta chains below was sequenced from the same sample in a study of regulatory T cells in long-lasting Graves disease. Stated time point: newly diagnosed GD, antithyroid drugs for less than 3 months. Making the TCR library involved RNA that had been extracted from PBMCs. According to the study, TCR beta libraries were built with iRepertoire HTBI primers and CDR3-region Arm-PCR. TCRdb re-derived calls from the multiplex PCR reads in MiXCR, one entry per CDR3 protein. The table lists 680,000 or so distinct CDR3 sequences, about 15% of them singletons. This same sample was also taken into another study, of T cells in Graves' hyperthyroidism and ophthalmopathy.

Sequencing was performed on peripheral blood mononuclear cells (PBMCs), taken at new diagnosis, from a patient treated with antithyroid drugs. These receptors came from a woman aged 30 to 39 with Graves disease.

This clonotype was observed a few times. This rearrangement joins TRBV7-6 to TRBJ1-1; D perhaps matches TRBD1 (5 bases). The V gene lost 2 bases and the J gene lost 8 bases, with 12 bases spanning the gap. From germline, CDR1 is SGHVS and CDR2 FNYEAQ. The CDR3 has 13 residues. In DNA form, the CDR3 reads TGTGCCAGCAGCTTAACTGTCAGGGACGAAGCTTTCTTT. Amino acids: CASSLTVRDEAFF.

This clonotype was found many times. V and J are TRBV11-2 and TRBJ2-1, with a possible D match to TRBD2 (5 bases). CDR3 size: 17 residues. Per the germline V gene, CDR1 is SGHAT and CDR2 is FQNNGV. V was pared by 0 bases and J by 2 bases, with 14 bases between. The CDR3 region is CASSLDFEGRTYNEQFF. The CDR3 bases are TGTGCCAGCAGCTTAGATTTTGAGGGAAGGACCTACAATGAGCAGTTCTTC.